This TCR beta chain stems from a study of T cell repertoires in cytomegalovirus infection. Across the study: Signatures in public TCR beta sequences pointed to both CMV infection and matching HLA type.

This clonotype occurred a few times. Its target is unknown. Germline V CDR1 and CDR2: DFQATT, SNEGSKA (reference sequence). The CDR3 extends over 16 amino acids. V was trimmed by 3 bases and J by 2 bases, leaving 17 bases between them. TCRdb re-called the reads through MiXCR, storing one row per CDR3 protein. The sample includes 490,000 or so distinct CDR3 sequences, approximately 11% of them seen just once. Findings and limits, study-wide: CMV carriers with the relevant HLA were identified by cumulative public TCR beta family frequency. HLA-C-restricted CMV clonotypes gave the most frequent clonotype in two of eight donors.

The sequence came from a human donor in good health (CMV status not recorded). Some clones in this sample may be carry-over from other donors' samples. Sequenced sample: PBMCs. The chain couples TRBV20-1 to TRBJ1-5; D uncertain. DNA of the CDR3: TGCAGTGCTAGGTCCCTCGTAGGCGACGGCAATCAGCCCCAGCATTTT. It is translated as CSARSLVGDGNQPQHF.